What follows is one T cell receptor beta chain and its context. The target of this receptor is not known. Per-base qualities were not stored, and no clone one base away is much larger. For CDR1 and CDR2, the germline V gene lists SQVTM and ANQGSEA. The CDR3 spans 10 residues, from the cysteine through the phenylalanine. Kept here is only the CDR3 DNA, which spans 30 bases and is read in frame from base 1. V is pared back by 6 bases and J by 6 bases, with 6 bases lying between the germline termini. The label giving this sample's time point can be read as: naive CD8 control sorted from an acute-time-point sample. Enrolled in the Montreal Hepatitis C Cohort (HEPCO) in Canada, the donors were people who inject drugs, and these donors were followed every 3 months. A positive HCV RNA or antibody test that followed a negative test within the previous 24 weeks was the definition used for acute primary HCV infection. Cells were surface stained with CD3, CD8 and CD45RO antibodies, and an aqua fixable dye was used to exclude dead cells. The cohort additionally had a handful of subjects who developed chronic infection, which was defined as HCV RNA positivity at 24 weeks. From thawed, previously cryostored peripheral blood mononuclear cells, CD8+ T cells were purified through negative selection performed by means of the MACS CD8+ T cell Isolation Kit. Sorting of the cells was done on a BD FACSAria II cell sorter.

The data were taken from a study of CD8 T cells in acute hepatitis C reinfection (dated by TCRdb to about 2021). With regard to the full study: The TCRbeta repertoire of CD8+ T cells specific for the HCV NS3-1073 epitope was profiled during acute infection and after viral clearance. Paired acute and follow-up samples were contributed by four of the spontaneous resolvers. Paper-wide results and their limitations: Because bulk sequencing was performed on the TCRbeta chain only, alphabeta pairing of public clonotypes could not be determined. NS3-1073 specific repertoires were highly diverse, with no significant diversity differences between acute resolver, follow-up resolver and acute chronic samples. All groups showed preferential use of the TRBV04 and TRBV06 gene families, a pattern that overrepresentation in the naive pool did not explain. Some 13 public clonotypes were found regardless of outcome; one public clonotype used V04-02/J02-02. CDR3 sequences shared with other epitopes were rare, and differing sequencing approaches may have limited exact matching. Follow-up repertoires were not available for chronically infected subjects, because NS3-1073 specific cells were too rare to be sorted.

Genomic DNA was extracted from the FACS-sorted cells, and the TCRbeta chains were sequenced by the commercial immunoSEQ service. On the authors' methods: ImmunoSEQ Analyzer software v3.0 and R v3.5.1 were the tools used to analyze the repertoire data. Sequences containing stop codons or out-of-frame rearrangements were removed, so only productive rearrangements were analyzed. The sequencing provider supplied the metrics for Simpson diversity, Shannon entropy, CDR3 length and nucleotide addition. Clonotypes were grouped by frequency into dominant, sub-dominant, low or lowest abundance categories, and clonotypes below 0.1% were left out of most analyses. A CDR3 amino acid clonotype was designated public if detected in at least two subjects at a cumulative frequency of at least 0.5%. Held by TCRdb, this immuneACCESS table contains in-frame sequences only and omits some clones. Under half of the omission traces to an unresolved V gene where checked; the cause of the rest is unknown. V and J calls and clone size are those listed in that table; D and trimming were worked out from the DNA. For this sample there are tens of thousands of clones; more than 75% appear just once. Under 0.65% of the sample is taken by the ten largest.

The sample comprised naive CD8+ T cells from PBMCs. This specimen's cell subset or site label, interpreted: sorted total naive CD45RO-negative CD8+ T cells. The receptor was isolated from a man aged 30 to 39 with chronic hepatitis C. The chain was built from TRBV29-1 and TRBJ2-1; the D gene identity is not certain. The CDR3 protein sequence reads: CSVKVNEQFF. The DNA sequence reads TGCAGCGTGAAGGTCAATGAGCAGTTCTTC.